One sample yielded the 15 T cell receptor beta chains listed below, sequenced in a study of blood T cell repertoires in COVID-19. Data came from immunoSEQ multiplex PCR; TCRdb stores just in-frame clones and leaves some out. The sample has roughly 200,000 clones, roughly 88% seen once. Sequencing was carried out using peripheral blood. Receptor source: a woman aged 40-49 years who had recovered from COVID-19.

The gene calls are TRBV3-1 (or the pseudogene TRBV3-2) and TRBJ2-7; TRBD2 matches 10 bases. Germline V CDR1 and CDR2: LGHDT, YNNKEL (reference sequence). This CDR3 has 17 amino acids. With V trimmed by 3 bases and J by 5 bases, 13 bases remained unmatched. CDR3 nucleotide sequence: TGTGCCAGCAGCCAGATCCTGGCTAGCGGGAGCCGCAACGAGCAGTACTTC. It translates to CASSQILASGSRNEQYF.

This clone was observed a single time. An end of the junction differs from the germline gene, which may be a read error. This chain joins TRBV18 and TRBJ2-3; 11 bases match TRBD2. This CDR3 has 15 residues. Germline CDR1 is KGHSH and CDR2 is LQKENI. The CDR3 is CASSLGTSGTHTQYF. Written as DNA, the CDR3 is TGTGCCAGCTCGCTGGGGACTAGCGGCACACATACGCAGTATTTT.

This chain joins TRBV5-8 and TRBJ2-7; D may be TRBD2 (5 bases). V lost 0 bases and J lost 4, with 5 bases in between. The CDR3 contains 12 residues. Germline V gene sequence: CDR1 SGHTS, CDR2 YDEGEE. This CDR3 reads CASSLGEYEQYF. The CDR3 DNA reads TGTGCCAGCAGCTTGGGGGAGTACGAGCAGTACTTC. Combining the CDR3 with reference TRBV5-8 and TRBJ2-7 gives the whole variable domain EAGVTQSPTHLIKTRGQQATLRCSPISGHTSVYWYQQALGLGLQFLLWYDEGEERNRGNFPPRFSGRQFPNYSSELNVNALELEDSALYLCASSLGEYEQYFGPGTRLTVT.

The rearrangement joins TRBV29-1 to TRBJ2-3; D is uncertain. Trimming shortened V by 6 bases and J by 3 bases, and 7 bases separated the two germline ends. CDR3 size: 11 residues. Germline loops: CDR1 SQVTM, CDR2 ANQGSEA. The CDR3 protein is CSVVRTDTQYF. CDR3 in DNA: TGCAGCGTGGTGCGAACAGATACGCAGTATTTT.

V and J are TRBV5-5 and TRBJ2-1; TRBD2 aligns across 11 bases. This CDR3 comprises 17 residues. V lost 0 bases and J lost 3; bases outside the gene matches: 5. In germline, CDR1 is SGHKS, CDR2 YYEKEE (reference sequence). The CDR3 coding sequence is TGTGCCAGCAGCTTGGCCGAGACTAGCGGGAACTACAATGAGCAGTTCTTC. Residues: CASSLAETSGNYNEQFF.

The chain carries TRBV11-2 and TRBJ1-4, with no clear D. Trimming took off 4 bases at V and 3 bases at J, with 9 bases between the two ends. In germline, CDR1 is SGHAT, CDR2 FQNNGV. This CDR3 has 14 amino acids. The CDR3 DNA is TGTGCCAGCAGCTCGGGAACTCCTAATGAAAAACTGTTTTTT. This translates into CASSSGTPNEKLFF. The full variable domain, rest sourced from reference TRBV11-2 and TRBJ1-4, is EAGVAQSPRYKIIEKRQSVAFWCNPISGHATLYWYQQILGQGPKLLIQFQNNGVVDDSQLPKDRFSAERLKGVDSTLKIQPAKLEDSAVYLCASSSGTPNEKLFFGSGTQLSVL.

V gene TRBV7-9 combines with J gene TRBJ2-7; 7 nucleotides align to TRBD1. This CDR3 comprises 15 residues. In germline, CDR1 is SEHNR, CDR2 FQNEAQ (reference sequence). The ends lost 5 bases at V and 0 bases at J; junction bases unmatched: 7. The CDR3 DNA reads as TGTGCCAGCAGCGGACCCGGGACAGACTCCTACGAGCAGTACTTC. Translated: CASSGPGTDSYEQYF.

The chain links TRBV6-5 to TRBJ1-3; 10 positions agree with TRBD1. The trim removed 6 bases at V and 6 bases at J, leaving 8 bases unmatched. Per the germline V gene, CDR1 is MNHEY and CDR2 is SVGAGI. The CDR3 is 15 residues long. CDR3 sequence: CASSSAGQGKNTIYF. As DNA, the CDR3 is TGTGCCAGCAGCTCCGCGGGACAGGGGAAAAACACCATATATTTT.

The V call is TRBV6-5, the J call TRBJ2-7, with 7 bases lining up with TRBD2. CDR1 and CDR2 from the germline V gene are MNHEY and SVGAGI. With V trimmed by 2 bases and J by 4 bases, 8 bases remained unmatched. The CDR3 is 15 amino acids. The CDR3 region has the DNA TGTGCCAGCAGTTACAACTTGCGGGAGAGGTACGAGCAGTACTTC. Amino acid sequence: CASSYNLRERYEQYF.

The CDR3 spells CASSSTGTSYNEQFF. Written as DNA, the CDR3 is TGTGCCAGCAGCTCAACCGGGACTAGCTACAATGAGCAGTTCTTC. V and J are TRBV7-2 and TRBJ2-1; TRBD2 matches at 8 bases. This CDR3 contains 15 residues. The germline V gene has CDR1 SGHTA and CDR2 FQGNSA. The junction had 5 bases not matched to a gene; V was cut back by 4 bases and J by 3 bases.

This chain uses TRBV11-1 with TRBJ2-3; TRBD1 might be the D (6 bases). CDR1 is SGHAT, CDR2 FQDESV, per germline (reference sequence). Trimming took 5 bases from V and 3 from J, leaving 15 bases between them. This CDR3 has 15 amino acids. In DNA, the CDR3 is TGTGCCAGCAGCCACCGACAGGTGGATACAGATACGCAGTATTTT. The encoded protein is CASSHRQVDTDTQYF.

V is TRBV7-2 and J is TRBJ2-5; possibly TRBD1 for D (7 bases). The CDR3 contains 13 residues. Germline assignment: CDR1 SGHTA and CDR2 FQGNSA. V was trimmed by 4 bases and J by 7 bases, leaving 13 bases between them. CDR3 region: CASSSTQGGTQYF. The CDR3 coding sequence is TGTGCCAGCAGCTCCACCCAGGGGGGGACCCAGTACTTC. Looking up the rest from reference TRBV7-2 and TRBJ2-5 gives the full variable domain: GAGVSQSPSNKVTEKGKDVELRCDPISGHTALYWYRQSLGQGLEFLIYFQGNSAPDKSGLPSDRFSAERTGGSVSTLTIQRTQQEDSAVYLCASSSTQGGTQYFGPGTRLLVL.

The chain carries TRBV14 and TRBJ2-7, with D possibly being TRBD1 (6 bases). Germline assignment: CDR1 SGHDN and CDR2 FVKESK. The V gene lost 0 bases and the J gene lost 2 bases, with 8 bases spanning the gap. The CDR3 extends over 14 amino acids. DNA for the CDR3: TGTGCCAGCAGCCAAGATACAGGGACCTACGAGCAGTACTTC. Translation: CASSQDTGTYEQYF.

CDR3 region: CASTLGPGQGIYEQYF. The CDR3 bases are TGTGCCAGTACCCTGGGACCGGGACAGGGGATCTACGAGCAGTACTTC. This chain joins TRBV19 and TRBJ2-7; 10 bases are a match to TRBD1. Per germline, CDR1 LNHDA and CDR2 SQIVND (reference sequence). J was trimmed by 3 bases and V by 7 bases; bases with no gene match: 12. The CDR3 runs 16 residues.

The chain uses TRBV2 and TRBJ2-3; D is possibly TRBD2 (5 bases). Germline loops: CDR1 SNHLY, CDR2 FYNNEI. V was shortened by 7 bases and J by 3 bases, with 11 bases between the two germline ends. The CDR3 spans 13 residues. The CDR3 region has the DNA TGTGCCAGCACTAGAGGGTCGACAGATACGCAGTATTTT. Translation gives CASTRGSTDTQYF.